The 11 T cell receptor beta chains in this list originate from one sample, sequenced in a study of T-cell memory formation after mild COVID-19. Each CDR3 protein gets one entry after TCRdb re-called the 5' RACE reads with MiXCR. The repertoire holds hundreds of thousands of distinct CDR3 sequences, with over 15% as singletons. Sequencing used PBMCs or a T cell subset sorted from them (not recorded which). These receptors all stem from an adult woman who had mild COVID-19 (a few samples of this study predate the infection). Cell type and time point are not known.

This clonotype came up a few times. V gene TRBV27 combines with J gene TRBJ1-5; TRBD1 matches 9 bases. CDR3 length: 16 amino acids. The germline V gene encodes CDR1 MNHEY and CDR2 SMNVEV (reference sequence). V shed 3 bases, J shed 4 bases, and the junction held 7 bases outside the gene matches. The CDR3 reads CASSLSGTGINQPQHF. As DNA, the CDR3 is TGTGCCAGCAGTTTGTCCGGGACAGGGATAAATCAGCCCCAGCATTTT.

This chain uses TRBV29-1 with TRBJ1-5; the D is unclear. Germline CDR1 is SQVTM and CDR2 is ANQGSEA. V shed 6 bases and J shed 3 bases, with 15 bases lying between them. This CDR3 spans 14 amino acids. The CDR3 DNA sequence: TGCAGCGTCGCTACCCTGGGCCTCAATCAGCCCCAGCATTTT. Protein: CSVATLGLNQPQHF.

This clonotype was detected only once. This CDR3 is CATGQGNEKLFF. The CDR3 nucleotides read TGTGCCACGGGACAGGGGAATGAAAAACTGTTTTTT. The chain joins TRBV10-3 to TRBJ1-4, with 10 positions matching TRBD1. The germline gives CDR1 ENHRY, CDR2 SYGVKD. Losses at the gene ends were 10 bases for V and 5 bases for J; bases not matched to a gene: 1. The CDR3 loop spans 12 amino acids.

The rearrangement uses TRBV12-3 or TRBV12-4 and TRBJ1-1; D remains ambiguous. The CDR3 is made up of 15 amino acids. The ends were cut back, 2 bases at V and 7 bases at J, with 17 bases in the middle. The CDR3 reads CASSLNGVGRNEAFF. CDR3 bases: TGTGCCAGCAGTTTAAACGGTGTGGGAAGGAATGAAGCTTTCTTT.

The table lists this clonotype with many counts. At one of its ends the junction is not consistent with the germline gene, which may arise from a read error. The chain has TRBV12-3 or TRBV12-4 and TRBJ1-5, with D possibly being TRBD1 (5 bases). CDR3 length: 15 amino acids. CDR3 amino acids: CASSLGRGSNQPQHF. DNA of the CDR3: TGTGCCAGCAGCTTAGGCCGGGGGAGCAATCAGCCCCAGCATTTT.

This clonotype came up once. This chain uses TRBV7-2 with TRBJ1-2, with a tentative D call TRBD1 (5 bases). CDR1 SGHTA and CDR2 FQGNSA come from the germline V gene. The CDR3 totals 13 residues. Trimming removed 0 bases from V and 7 bases from J, with 9 bases in between. The CDR3 spells CASSLAPRVGYTF. DNA for the CDR3: TGTGCCAGCAGCTTAGCTCCCAGGGTTGGCTACACCTTC.

The V gene is TRBV25-1, the J gene TRBJ2-5; D is uncertain. V was trimmed by 2 bases and J by 7 bases, leaving 8 bases between them. Germline V gene data show CDR1 as MGHDK and CDR2 as SYGVNS. There are 12 residues in the CDR3. The CDR3 sequence is CASSEAVGTQYF. In nucleotides, the CDR3 is TGTGCCAGCAGTGAAGCCGTTGGGACCCAGTACTTC.

This clonotype was observed a handful of times. The rearrangement links TRBV24-1 to TRBJ2-1, with D possibly TRBD2 on 6 matching bases. The CDR3 runs 17 residues. V was shortened by 4 bases and J by 0 bases, with 15 bases between the two germline ends. CDR1 and CDR2 from the germline V gene are KGHDR and SFDVKD. The chain's CDR3 is CATSDKDRGSSYNEQFF. CDR3 DNA: TGTGCCACCAGTGACAAGGACCGGGGGAGCTCCTACAATGAGCAGTTCTTC.

This clonotype was recorded at least ten times. This chain links TRBV7-9 with TRBJ2-7; D is unresolved. The CDR3 sequence is 17 residues long. CDR1 SEHNR and CDR2 FQNEAQ come from the germline V gene (reference sequence). The germline V and J ends were trimmed by 1 base and 2 bases, with 18 bases remaining between them. The CDR3 region is CASSLGHQNIGAYEQYF. The CDR3, as DNA: TGTGCCAGCAGCTTAGGGCACCAGAATATTGGAGCCTACGAGCAGTACTTC. Full variable domain (remainder filled in from reference TRBV7-9 and TRBJ2-7): DTGVSQNPRHKITKRGQNVTFRCDPISEHNRLYWYRQTLGQGPEFLTYFQNEAQLEKSRLLSDRFSAERPKGSFSTLEIQRTEQGDSAMYLCASSLGHQNIGAYEQYFGPGTRLTVT.

The chain recombines TRBV29-1 with TRBJ1-5, with D possibly TRBD1 on 5 matching bases. Trimming removed 6 bases from V and 0 bases from J, with 9 bases in between. Germline CDR1 SQVTM, CDR2 ANQGSEA. The CDR3 consists of 13 residues. As DNA, the CDR3 is TGCAGCGTGGGGGAATATAGCAATCAGCCCCAGCATTTT. Translated, it gives CSVGEYSNQPQHF.

In its sample, this clonotype was seen a few times. The DNA for the CDR3 is TGCGCCAGCAGTCCGACGGGGGATACCTACGAGCAGTACTTC. Protein: CASSPTGDTYEQYF. This rearrangement joins TRBV5-1 to TRBJ2-7, with a possible D match to TRBD2 (6 bases). V lost 5 bases and J lost 2, with 14 bases in between. The CDR3 totals 14 residues. Germline assignment: CDR1 SGHRS and CDR2 YFSETQ.